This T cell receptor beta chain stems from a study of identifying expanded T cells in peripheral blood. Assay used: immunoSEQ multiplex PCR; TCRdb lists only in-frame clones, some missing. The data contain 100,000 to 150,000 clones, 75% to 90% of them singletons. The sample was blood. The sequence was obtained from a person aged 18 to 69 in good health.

The CDR3 protein is CATRWTSGAGRGTQYF. CDR3 in DNA: TGTGCCACCAGGTGGACTAGCGGGGCGGGGAGGGGTACGCAGTATTTT. This chain connects TRBV15 to TRBJ2-3; 12 nucleotides line up with TRBD2. The CDR3 runs 16 residues. J gave up 8 bases and V 6 bases, and 12 bases lay outside the gene matches. Germline CDR1 reads LNHNV; CDR2 reads YYDKDF (reference sequence).